This TCR beta chain originates from a study of patients and donors after allogeneic stem cell transplantation. The CDR3 covers 15 residues. V lost 2 bases and J 6 bases, leaving 13 bases between the germline ends. This clonotype was seen only a few times. Each CDR3 protein is one row after TCRdb ran MiXCR on the RT-PCR reads. The table has about a million distinct CDR3 sequences, around 17% seen once; the top ten hold around 5.5%. The specimen sequenced was blood, either unsorted or a sorted T cell fraction (not recorded which). The TCR comes from a human donor who was either an allogeneic HSCT recipient or a stem cell or donor lymphocyte infusion donor (not recorded which). It is not recorded whose cells these are; they may come from a transplant donor. The V gene is TRBV12-3 or TRBV12-4, the J gene TRBJ1-4; D uncertain. The CDR3 DNA follows: TGTGCCAGCAGTTTATTAGGCAGGCGGGATGAAAAACTGTTTTTT. Amino acid sequence: CASSLLGRRDEKLFF.